This T cell receptor (beta chain) was found in a study of blood T cell repertoires in COVID-19. The overall study: In each case, the material was cDNA or gDNA derived from T cells, B-cell-depleted T cells, or PBMCs.

Sequenced by immunoSEQ multiplex PCR; TCRdb stores in-frame clones only, minus some. The table lists almost 200,000 clones, over 80% of them singletons, with 0.85% to 0.95% in the top ten. In this sample, this clone turned up once. Germline-derived CDR1 and CDR2 are SGHTA and FQGNSA. This CDR3 spans 15 amino acids. After removal of 1 base from V and 11 bases from J, the junction contained 9 bases not matched to a gene. Sequencing was done on a sample of peripheral blood. The chain has TRBV7-2 and TRBJ1-2; 11 bases are shared with TRBD1. The source is a man aged 55-75 years with COVID-19, enrolled during active disease. CDR3 residues: CASSLVRTGGVGYTF. The CDR3 coding sequence is TGTGCCAGCAGCTTAGTCAGGACAGGGGGCGTGGGGTACACCTTC.